This TCR beta chain was recorded in a study of blood T cell repertoires in COVID-19. Study context: T cells, B-cell-depleted T cells, or PBMCs provided the cDNA or gDNA that served as material.

The CDR3 contains 14 residues. Germline V lookup: CDR1 MNHEY, CDR2 SVGAGI. V lost 5 bases to trimming and J lost 2 bases, with 10 bases between them. Clones were read by immunoSEQ multiplex PCR, and TCRdb kept only the in-frame ones, dropping some. The sample lists some 35,000 clones; approximately 88% were seen once. The specimen sequenced was peripheral blood. This sequence joins TRBV6-5 and TRBJ1-3; D ambiguous. This TCR was sampled from a human donor in a cohort sampled during active COVID-19. The CDR3 sequence: CASSTAGAGNTIYF. CDR3 DNA: TGTGCCAGCAGTACCGCCGGGGCTGGAAACACCATATATTTT.